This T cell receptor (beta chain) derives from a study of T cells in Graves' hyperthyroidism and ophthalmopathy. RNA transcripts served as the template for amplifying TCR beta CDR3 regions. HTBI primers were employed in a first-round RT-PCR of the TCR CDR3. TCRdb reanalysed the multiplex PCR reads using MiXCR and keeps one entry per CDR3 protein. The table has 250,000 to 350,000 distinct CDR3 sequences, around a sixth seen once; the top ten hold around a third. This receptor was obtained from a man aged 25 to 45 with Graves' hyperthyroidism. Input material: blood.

CDR3 nucleotide sequence: TGTGCCACCAGTGACCACGGACAGGGGCGGGAGACCCAGTACTTC. It translates to CATSDHGQGRETQYF. The chain joins TRBV24-1 to TRBJ2-5, with 9 bases identical to TRBD1. The CDR3 extends over 15 amino acids. J was trimmed by 5 bases and V by 4 bases; bases with no gene match: 7. Germline CDR1 reads KGHDR; CDR2 reads SFDVKD.